This record looks at one T cell receptor (beta chain) sequence and its context. The record originates from a study of blood T cell repertoires in COVID-19. Turning to the study itself: Samples taken during acute and convalescent COVID-19 were collected in the United States, Italy and Spain. Nucleic acid was either cDNA or gDNA, and it came from T cells, B-cell-depleted T cells, or PBMCs.

Authors' analysis steps: For nucleated cells, counts were estimated from reference gene primer amplification. Sequencing was performed with immunoSEQ multiplex PCR; in TCRdb, only in-frame clones are kept and a portion is missing. V and J calls and clone size are copied from that table; D and trimming were computed from the DNA. The table records some 270,000 clones, 85% to 90% of them present only once. CDR3 size: 12 residues. Germline V lookup: CDR1 MDHEN, CDR2 SYDVKM. The V end was cut by 4 bases, the J end by 7 bases, with 8 bases between. V and J are TRBV28 and TRBJ1-5; D not resolved. This TCR was sampled from a woman in her thirties or forties who had recovered from COVID-19. Sequenced material: peripheral blood. Written as DNA, the CDR3 is TGTGCCAGCAGTTCAGGCTGGCAGCCCCAGCATTTT. The encoded protein is CASSSGWQPQHF.